The rows below give T cell receptor beta chains drawn from one sample of a study of cytomegalovirus exposure and HLA in healthy donors. The data were produced by immunoSEQ multiplex PCR, yet TCRdb's version contains in-frame clones alone and is incomplete. The sample contains approximately 82,000 clones, 95% of which appear only once. Sequenced material: PBMCs. The receptors shown here come from a woman under 30 in good health and CMV-seronegative. The CDR3 runs from the conserved cysteine through the conserved F or W. A D gene is named only where the DNA matches it firmly. Rows give clone size only sometimes, using once, few, many, or a class for an expanded clone.

D gene: TRBD1; V gene: TRBV7-9; J gene: TRBJ1-1; clone size: few; CDR3 DNA: TGTGCCAGCAGCTTAGTGGGCAGGGGGCGAATAGTTGAAGCTTTCTTT; CDR3 protein: CASSLVGRGRIVEAFF
D gene: TRBD1; V gene: TRBV11-3; J gene: TRBJ2-3; clone size: NA; CDR3 DNA: TGTGCCAGCAGCACGGACAGGAGCACAGATACGCAGTATTTT; CDR3 protein: CASSTDRSTDTQYF
D gene: TRBD2; V gene: TRBV9; J gene: TRBJ2-3; clone size: NA; CDR3 DNA: TGTGCCAGCAGCGAGGTTAGCGGGCCAGATACGCAGTATTTT; CDR3 protein: CASSEVSGPDTQYF
D gene: TRBD2; V gene: TRBV11-2; J gene: TRBJ2-7; clone size: NA; CDR3 DNA: TGTGCCAGCAGCCCTCTAGCGGGAGCCAGCTCCTACGAGCAGTACTTC; CDR3 protein: CASSPLAGASSYEQYF
D gene: TRBD1; V gene: TRBV7-2; J gene: TRBJ2-7; clone size: NA; CDR3 DNA: TGTGCCAGCAGCTTGGGACAGGGGTGGGAGCAGTACTTC; CDR3 protein: CASSLGQGWEQYF
D gene: NA; V gene: TRBV9; J gene: TRBJ1-2; clone size: few; CDR3 DNA: TGTGCCAGCAGCGAGAGACGGGGGTTGTATGGCTACACCTTC; CDR3 protein: CASSERRGLYGYTF
D gene: TRBD2; V gene: TRBV5-1; J gene: TRBJ2-5; clone size: NA; CDR3 DNA: TGCGCCAGCAGCTCGTGGACTAGCGGGTCGCTAGAGACCCAGTACTTC; CDR3 protein: CASSSWTSGSLETQYF
D gene: TRBD2; V gene: TRBV11-2; J gene: TRBJ2-2; clone size: once; CDR3 DNA: TGTGCCAGCAGCCTACTAGCGGGGGGGCGGGACACCGGGGAGCTGTTTTTT; CDR3 protein: CASSLLAGGRDTGELFF
D gene: NA; V gene: TRBV27; J gene: TRBJ2-4; clone size: NA; CDR3 DNA: TGTGCCAGCAGTGCTACAGGGAAAGTTGGCATTCAGTACTTC; CDR3 protein: CASSATGKVGIQYF
D gene: TRBD2; V gene: TRBV28; J gene: TRBJ2-7; clone size: NA; CDR3 DNA: TGTGCCAGCCCGGCGGGAGGGGAGTACGAGCAGTACTTC; CDR3 protein: CASPAGGEYEQYF
D gene: NA; V gene: TRBV4-3; J gene: TRBJ2-1; clone size: NA; CDR3 DNA: TGCGCCAGCAGCCAAGAGGTGAGCGGTAGCGGTCCCTACAATGAGCAGTTCTTC; CDR3 protein: CASSQEVSGSGPYNEQFF
D gene: TRBD1; V gene: TRBV15; J gene: TRBJ1-2; clone size: NA; CDR3 DNA: TGTGCCACCAGCATAGACAGGGGAGCCTATGGCTACACCTTC; CDR3 protein: CATSIDRGAYGYTF
D gene: TRBD1; V gene: TRBV4-3; J gene: TRBJ2-5; clone size: NA; CDR3 DNA: TGCGCCAGCAGCCTAGACAGGGGGCGAGAGACCCAGTACTTC; CDR3 protein: CASSLDRGRETQYF
D gene: TRBD1; V gene: TRBV28; J gene: TRBJ1-2; clone size: NA; CDR3 DNA: TGTGCCAGCAGTTTTACAGGGGGCGCGTATGGCTACACCTTC; CDR3 protein: CASSFTGGAYGYTF
D gene: TRBD1; V gene: TRBV4-3; J gene: TRBJ1-5; clone size: once; CDR3 DNA: TGCGCCAGCAGCCTACGCCGGACAGGTGATCAGCCCCAGCATTTT; CDR3 protein: CASSLRRTGDQPQHF
D gene: TRBD2; V gene: TRBV9; J gene: TRBJ2-5; clone size: NA; CDR3 DNA: TGTGCCAGCAACTTAGCGGGGGAGTTACAAGAGACCCAGTACTTC; CDR3 protein: CASNLAGELQETQYF
D gene: NA; V gene: TRBV6-1; J gene: TRBJ2-2; clone size: NA; CDR3 DNA: TGTGCCAGCAGGCTGGGGGGAACGAACACCGGGGAGCTGTTTTTT; CDR3 protein: CASRLGGTNTGELFF
D gene: NA; V gene: TRBV15; J gene: TRBJ2-7; clone size: NA; CDR3 DNA: TGTGCCACCAGCAGTGACGGGACAAACTACGAGCAGTACTTC; CDR3 protein: CATSSDGTNYEQYF
D gene: NA; V gene: TRBV6-5; J gene: TRBJ1-2; clone size: NA; CDR3 DNA: TGTGCCAGCAGTTACGACAGCGCTAACTATGGCTACACCTTC; CDR3 protein: CASSYDSANYGYTF
D gene: NA; V gene: TRBV5-4; J gene: TRBJ2-1; clone size: NA; CDR3 DNA: TGTGCCAGCAGCTTGCCCCAGGGAATCTCCTACAATGAGCAGTTCTTC; CDR3 protein: CASSLPQGISYNEQFF
D gene: NA; V gene: TRBV30; J gene: TRBJ1-5; clone size: NA; CDR3 DNA: TGTGCCTGGAGCGTAAGGACAGCTTATCAGCCCCAGCATTTT; CDR3 protein: CAWSVRTAYQPQHF
D gene: TRBD2; V gene: TRBV2; J gene: TRBJ2-2; clone size: NA; CDR3 DNA: TGTGCCAGCAGTCAAAAGCGGGATGAGGCGAACACCGGGGAGCTGTTTTTT; CDR3 protein: CASSQKRDEANTGELFF
D gene: TRBD1; V gene: TRBV18; J gene: TRBJ1-3; clone size: NA; CDR3 DNA: TGTGCCAGCTCACCCGACAGGGGTGGCTCTGGAAACACCATATATTTT; CDR3 protein: CASSPDRGGSGNTIYF
D gene: NA; V gene: TRBV19; J gene: TRBJ1-1; clone size: NA; CDR3 DNA: TGTGCCTCCAGCGGCCCGGGTGCGAGAAACACTGAAGCTTTCTTT; CDR3 protein: CASSGPGARNTEAFF
D gene: TRBD1; V gene: TRBV30; J gene: TRBJ1-5; clone size: NA; CDR3 DNA: TGTGCCTGGAGTGTACGTACAGGGGAAAATCAGCCCCAGCATTTT; CDR3 protein: CAWSVRTGENQPQHF